This passage covers 5 T cell receptor beta chains from one sample sequenced in a study of regulatory T cells in long-lasting Graves disease. Both iRepertoire HTBI primers and Arm-PCR of CDR3 regions were used to build the TCR beta libraries. One entry per CDR3 protein, called by TCRdb with MiXCR from the multiplex PCR reads. There are roughly 500,000 distinct CDR3 sequences in the sample; around a fifth occur only once, and more than 6% lies in the top ten. Time point of the sample: persistent/refractory GD, antithyroid drugs over 5 years with positive TRAb. After RNA was extracted from PBMCs, the TCR library was made from it. The sample here was peripheral blood mononuclear cells (PBMCs), taken when the disease was refractory, from a patient treated with antithyroid drugs. The origin of the receptors is a female donor with Graves disease.

The gene calls are TRBV2 and TRBJ2-1; D remains ambiguous. V was pared by 7 bases and J by 10 bases, with 14 bases between. Germline CDR1 is SNHLY and CDR2 is FYNNEI. The CDR3 covers 12 residues. CDR3 protein: CASTPAPREQFF. For the CDR3, the DNA is TGTGCCAGCACGCCTGCCCCTAGGGAGCAGTTCTTC.

This clonotype was seen repeatedly, ten times or more. The chain is built from TRBV2 and TRBJ2-5; D remains unclear. Trimming left V 7 bases short and J 1 base short, with 10 bases between. The CDR3 consists of 13 residues. CDR1 is SNHLY and CDR2 is FYNNEI in the germline V gene. CDR3 nucleotides: TGTGCCAGCAAGAAACTCCGCCAAGAGACCCAGTACTTC. This sequence encodes CASKKLRQETQYF.

In this sample, this clonotype turned up many times. The chain recombines TRBV28 with TRBJ2-7, with D perhaps matching TRBD1 (5 bases). Germline CDR1 MDHEN, CDR2 SYDVKM. V was clipped by 6 bases and J by 6 bases, with 18 bases between them. This CDR3 region has 14 residues. The CDR3, as DNA: TGTGCCAGCAGACCGGACACGGGTAGGGGCGAGCAGTACTTC. Protein product: CASRPDTGRGEQYF.

V usage is TRBV7-3 and J usage is TRBJ2-7; either TRBD1 or TRBD2 may supply D (6 bases each). Per germline, CDR1 SGHTA and CDR2 FQGTGA. The length of the CDR3 is 15 residues. Trimming stripped 2 bases from V and 4 bases from J, with 15 bases between. CDR3 protein: CASSLSGGGEYEQYF. CDR3 nucleotides: TGTGCCAGCAGCTTATCCGGAGGGGGAGAGTACGAGCAGTACTTC.

This clonotype was observed many times. The rearrangement joins TRBV27 to TRBJ2-7; TRBD2 matches 7 bases. Per germline, CDR1 MNHEY and CDR2 SMNVEV (reference sequence). After removal of 4 bases from V and 4 bases from J, the junction contained 10 bases not matched to a gene. This CDR3 contains 15 residues. As DNA, the CDR3 is TGTGCCAGCAGTTACTACCCGGGACTAACTTACGAGCAGTACTTC. Translated, it gives CASSYYPGLTYEQYF.